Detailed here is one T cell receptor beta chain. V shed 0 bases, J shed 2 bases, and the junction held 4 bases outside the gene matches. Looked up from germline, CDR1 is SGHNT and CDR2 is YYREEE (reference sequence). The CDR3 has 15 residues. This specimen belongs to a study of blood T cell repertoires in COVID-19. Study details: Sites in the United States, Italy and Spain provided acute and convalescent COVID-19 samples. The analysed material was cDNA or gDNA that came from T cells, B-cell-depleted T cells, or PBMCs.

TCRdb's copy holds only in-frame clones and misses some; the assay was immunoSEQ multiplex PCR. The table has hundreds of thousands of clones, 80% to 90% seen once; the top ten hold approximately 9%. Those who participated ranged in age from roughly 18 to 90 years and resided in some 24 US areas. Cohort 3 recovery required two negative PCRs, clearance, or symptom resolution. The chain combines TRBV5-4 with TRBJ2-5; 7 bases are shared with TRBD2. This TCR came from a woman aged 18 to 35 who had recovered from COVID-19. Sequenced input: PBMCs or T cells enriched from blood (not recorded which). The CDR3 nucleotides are TGTGCCAGCAGCTTGGGGGGAGGGAGACAAGAGACCCAGTACTTC. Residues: CASSLGGGRQETQYF.